This T cell receptor beta chain emerged from a study of T cell responses to AZD1222 COVID-19 vaccine. Findings of the study overall: It was only a handful of AZD1222 recipients who were seropositive at baseline.

Sequencing used immunoSEQ multiplex PCR; TCRdb keeps in-frame clones, though not all of them. The sample holds 90,000 to 110,000 clones, approximately 90% seen once. A note on this clone: Its antigen is currently unknown.

V dropped 5 bases and J dropped 0 bases, with 19 bases sitting between them. The CDR3 runs to 17 residues. Germline CDR1 is SGHTA and CDR2 is FQGNSA. The input for sequencing was peripheral blood, taken on day 0 of AZD1222 vaccination. The rearrangement joins TRBV7-2 to TRBJ1-1; a weak D match, TRBD1 (5 bases). This clonotype was sampled from an adult in good health. The CDR3 reads CASSPDILRGMNTEAFF. Written as DNA, the CDR3 is TGTGCCAGCAGCCCCGACATTCTCCGGGGCATGAACACTGAAGCTTTCTTT.